Listed below are T cell receptor beta chains from one sample, sequenced in a study of molecular identifiers for immune sequencing clone quantification. TCRdb redid the calling of the PCR reads with MiXCR, one entry per CDR3 protein. The table records 85,000 to 95,000 distinct CDR3 sequences, roughly 20% of them present only once. Sequencing used naive CD8+ T cells from blood, with Jurkat cell RNA spiked in. These receptors all come from a human donor in good health. Some libraries in this study had Jurkat cell RNA spiked in. CDR3s include the opening cysteine and the closing phenylalanine or tryptophan. The order of the fields is J gene, V gene, clone size, CDR3 length, CDR3 protein. Clone size, where shown, is once, few, many, or a class for clones that have expanded.

>TRBJ2-7|TRBV7-2|many|12
CASSLDRGEQYF
>TRBJ1-5|TRBV19|many|15
CASRMASLSNQPQHF
>TRBJ2-7|TRBV5-1|many|16
CASSLEETGGPYEQYF
>TRBJ2-1|TRBV27|many|16
CASIPSPGRVYNEQFF
>TRBJ2-2|TRBV7-9|many|18
CASSSRTGQGSDTGELFF
>TRBJ2-1|TRBV2|many|13
CASEDISYNEQFF
>TRBJ2-7|TRBV20-1|NA|17
CSAPNKAKTSGSYEQYF
>TRBJ1-5|TRBV20-1|many|15
CSVLDREYSNQPQHF
>TRBJ2-3|TRBV10-3|many|14
CAISDPGPTDTQYF
>TRBJ2-7|TRBV27|many|12
CASGRTGTEQYF
>TRBJ2-3|TRBV6-5|many|15
CASSYSGQGADTQYF
>TRBJ2-5|TRBV5-4|many|15
CASSFDRDSEETQYF
>TRBJ2-1|TRBV24-1|many|14
CATSGDSSYNEQFF
>TRBJ2-1|TRBV3-1|once|14
CAGRSSGPLEEQFF
>TRBJ2-2|TRBV5-4|many|16
CASSFAGSGTTGELFF
>TRBJ2-7|TRBV2|many|13
CASHLAGRNEQYF